A single sample is the source of the 8 T cell receptor beta chains below, sequenced in a study of blood T cell repertoires in COVID-19. Assay: immunoSEQ multiplex PCR; the TCRdb copy retains only in-frame clones and omits some. In the table there are about 39,000 clones, 65% to 85% of which are singletons. Sequencing was performed on peripheral blood. The receptor set was obtained from a man aged 55 to 70 in a cohort sampled during active COVID-19.

CDR3 in amino acids: CASSHMGGNTEAFF. The CDR3 region has the DNA TGTGCCAGCAGCCACATGGGGGGGAACACTGAAGCTTTCTTT. The chain combines TRBV11-2 with TRBJ1-1; TRBD1 might be the D (5 bases). This CDR3 has 14 amino acids. Germline-derived CDR1 and CDR2 are SGHAT and FQNNGV. Trimming took off 5 bases at V and 1 base at J, with 11 bases between the two ends.

The gene calls are TRBV29-1 and TRBJ2-5; 15 bases are shared with TRBD2. Germline V gene lookup returns CDR1 SQVTM and CDR2 ANQGSEA. This CDR3 region has 15 residues. Losses at the gene ends were 7 bases for V and 0 bases for J; bases not matched to a gene: 3. CDR3 protein: CSGGTSGRHQETQYF. CDR3 coding DNA: TGCAGCGGGGGGACTAGCGGGAGGCACCAAGAGACCCAGTACTTC.

This chain's CDR3 is CASSSTRGGIGEAFF. CDR3 coding DNA: TGTGCCAGCAGCTCTACAAGGGGAGGGATCGGTGAAGCTTTCTTT. V gene TRBV7-9 combines with J gene TRBJ1-1; possibly TRBD1 for D (5 bases). The CDR3 has 15 amino acids. The germline gives CDR1 SEHNR, CDR2 FQNEAQ (reference sequence). Trimming took off 4 bases at V and 7 bases at J, with 19 bases between the two ends.

This chain links TRBV3-1 (or the pseudogene TRBV3-2) with TRBJ1-1; the match to TRBD1 covers 7 bases. V shed 6 bases, J shed 0 bases, and the junction held 10 bases outside the gene matches. The CDR3 sequence is 16 residues long. The germline CDR1 and CDR2 sequences are LGHDT and YNNKEL (reference sequence). Written as DNA, the CDR3 is TGTGCCAGCAGTCGGGACAGCTGGGGAGTGAACACTGAAGCTTTCTTT. Amino acids: CASSRDSWGVNTEAFF.

The chain employs TRBV29-1 and TRBJ2-2; D is unclear. This CDR3 is 12 amino acids long. CDR1 is SQVTM, CDR2 ANQGSEA, per germline. Between the trimmed V and J ends, which lost 4 bases and 1 base, there was a span of 4 bases. The chain's CDR3 is CSVGQNTGELFF. Here the CDR3 DNA reads TGCAGCGTTGGACAGAACACCGGGGAGCTGTTTTTT.

The V gene is TRBV5-1, the J gene TRBJ1-1, with D possibly matching TRBD1 (6 bases). Trimming took 0 bases from V and 4 from J, leaving 7 bases between them. Germline lookup yields CDR1 SGHRS and CDR2 YFSETQ. CDR3 length: 13 residues. The CDR3 nucleotides are TGCGCCAGCAGCTTGGAAGGGGGCACTGAAGCTTTCTTT. The encoded protein is CASSLEGGTEAFF.

DNA of the CDR3: TGTGCCACCAGTGACACGACAGGAAGGGGCACAGATACGCAGTATTTT. Amino acid sequence: CATSDTTGRGTDTQYF. The chain uses TRBV24-1 and TRBJ2-3, with D perhaps matching TRBD1 (6 bases). This CDR3 is built from 16 residues. Per germline, CDR1 KGHDR and CDR2 SFDVKD. Trimming took off 4 bases at V and 1 base at J, with 14 bases between the two ends.

The chain recombines TRBV29-1 with TRBJ2-2; no clear D gene. Trimming removed 3 bases from V and 5 bases from J, with 13 bases in between. This CDR3 comprises 14 residues. Germline loops: CDR1 SQVTM, CDR2 ANQGSEA. CDR3 in amino acids: CSVEPVPRTGELFF. The CDR3 DNA sequence: TGCAGCGTTGAGCCGGTCCCTAGGACCGGGGAGCTGTTTTTT.